The next 2 T cell receptor beta chains were all read from a single sample in a study of identical twins. TCRdb called the 5' RACE reads again in MiXCR, with one record for every CDR3 protein. Seen here are some 710,000 distinct CDR3 sequences, around 6% observed once, and the top ten hold roughly 1.8%. The sequenced sample consisted of naive T cells sorted from blood. These receptors were obtained from a young man in good health.

The table lists this clonotype with a few counts. The chain is built from TRBV27 and TRBJ2-2; D call uncertain. The V gene's germline CDR1 is MNHEY and CDR2 SMNVEV (reference sequence). V was cut by 6 bases and J by 0 bases, with 8 bases left in between. The CDR3 is 14 amino acids. CDR3 amino acids: CASSYIANTGELFF. The CDR3 bases are TGTGCCAGCAGCTACATCGCGAACACCGGGGAGCTGTTTTTT.

This clonotype was recorded only once. The chain recombines TRBV6-2 or TRBV6-3 with TRBJ2-3; 10 bases match TRBD2. The germline CDR1 and CDR2 sequences are MNHEY and SVGEGT. J was trimmed by 0 bases and V by 6 bases; bases with no gene match: 24. The length of the CDR3 is 22 residues. CDR3 coding DNA: TGTGCCAGCAGACTCTCGACAGGGTTTTTAACTAGCGGGAAAAATAGCACAGATACGCAGTATTTT. Encoded protein: CASRLSTGFLTSGKNSTDTQYF.